This T cell receptor (beta chain) was captured by sequencing in a study of blood T cell repertoires in COVID-19 (dated by TCRdb to the early 2020s). Regarding the study in general: The collaborator samples originated in the United States, Italy and Spain and spanned the acute and convalescent phases of COVID-19. Deeply sampled blood TCRbeta repertoires from subjects exposed to, actively infected with, or recovered from COVID-19 were included in the dataset. Where available, HLA class I and class II types were obtained from metadata supplied by the sample provider rather than from assay-based typing. The samples were drawn from two sources: the first 160 participants of the ongoing ImmuneRACE study, and 1,000 to 1,500 subjects contributed by 6 global collaborators. The sample metadata nearly always contained a de-identified subject ID, COVID-19 status, age in years and sex. The material from the prospective study consisted of cDNA or gDNA derived from T cells, B-cell-depleted T cells, or PBMCs. The repertoires were released in a freely available public database meant as a resource for research on the immune response to SARS-CoV-2. Findings and caveats that apply to the study as a whole: The quantity of clinical and demographic metadata differed by source and by participant and was supplied without curation.

According to the germline V gene, CDR1 reads SGDLS and CDR2 reads YYNGEE. The CDR3 runs 16 amino acids, cysteine and phenylalanine included. Of the read, only the CDR3 DNA is kept; its 48 bases are in frame from base 1. Clipping removes 4 bases from V and 2 bases from J, with 4 as the unmatched junction base count. The immunoSEQ Assay, a bias-controlled multiplex PCR, was used to amplify TCRbeta CDR3 regions from genomic DNA. On the study's bioinformatics: Nucleated cell counts per sample were estimated from amplification of reference gene primers within the assay. To quantify the absolute abundance of each unique TCRbeta CDR3 rearrangement, sequence reads were collapsed and filtered. For each sample, productive Simpson clonality was calculated as the square root of Simpson's diversity index over productive rearrangements. TCRdb provides this immuneACCESS table in a form limited to in-frame rearrangements. Some clones are lacking; in checked studies, under half of them reflect an unresolved V gene, and why the rest are absent is not known. For V, J and clone size, that table is used; D and trimming come from the DNA. Here the sample has 200,000 to 250,000 clones; more than 80% occur a single time. The ten top clones hold about 2% of the sample.

A second Seattle source provided samples from volunteer blood donors who had recovered from COVID-19. Each collaborating institution followed its own protocols to collect whole blood in K2EDTA tubes. For TCRbeta analysis, collaborators shipped samples in one of three forms: frozen whole blood, isolated PBMCs, or DNA extracted from either of those sample types. A word on this clone: There is no known antigen for this receptor. There are no base qualities to consult, and no much larger clone falls within one base.

The rearrangement combines TRBV9 with TRBJ2-2, with 11 bases matching TRBD2. The clonotype was recovered from a man between 25 and 39 years old who had recovered from COVID-19. The specimen sequenced was peripheral blood. The CDR3 region reads CASSTSGGPNTGELFF. The sequenced DNA is TGTGCCAGCAGCACTAGCGGGGGTCCTAACACCGGGGAGCTGTTTTTT.